A single TCR beta chain is shown here with its context. Generated by immunoSEQ multiplex PCR, the TCRdb table keeps only in-frame clones and is missing some. Among some 120,000 clones listed, roughly nine tenths were seen once. This sample was taken from a study of PD-1 blockade in mismatch repair-deficient tumors. The specimen comprised peripheral blood, sampled 44 weeks after starting pembrolizumab. The TCR was taken from an adult with mismatch repair-deficient cancer.

The CDR3 bases are TGTGCCAGCAGCAAAGGGCCGGGACAGGGTATTCTTGAGACCCAGTACTTC. Encoded protein: CASSKGPGQGILETQYF. The chain uses TRBV21-1 and TRBJ2-5; the table's TRBD1 call for D was not verified on the DNA. TRBV21-1 is a pseudogene locus. The CDR3 totals 17 residues.